The 30 T cell receptor beta chains below all came from one sample that was sequenced in a study of graft-versus-host responses after intestinal transplantation. TCRdb keeps only in-frame clones here, not all; method: immunoSEQ multiplex PCR. The top ten clones hold around 0.55% of a sample with 100,000 to 120,000 clones, approximately 92% of them seen once. These TCRs are of unknown antigen specificity. Source: unstimulated CD8+ T cells sorted from spleen or lymph node cells, taken before intestinal transplant. Receptors were obtained from a human donor who received an intestinal transplant.

This chain connects TRBV10-3 to TRBJ2-1; D may be TRBD2 (6 bases). With 11 bases removed from V and 4 bases from J, the gap between germline ends came to 12 bases. Germline V gene data show CDR1 as ENHRY and CDR2 as SYGVKD. This CDR3 is 12 amino acids long. The CDR3 loop reads CAVRDSYNEQFF. CDR3 sequence (DNA): TGTGCCGTCCGGGACTCTTACAATGAGCAGTTCTTC.

J is TRBJ2-7 and V is TRBV7-6; TRBD1 matches 7 bases. This CDR3 has 14 residues. Germline-derived CDR1 and CDR2 are SGHVS and FNYEAQ. The ends lost 3 bases at V and 0 bases at J; junction bases unmatched: 2. CDR3 region: CASSLTGSSYEQYF. The CDR3 DNA sequence: TGTGCCAGCAGCTTGACAGGGAGCTCCTACGAGCAGTACTTC.

V and J are TRBV27 and TRBJ2-1, with a weak D call TRBD1 (5 bases). The CDR3 has 14 residues. Germline V gene data show CDR1 as MNHEY and CDR2 as SMNVEV (reference sequence). Trimming removed 5 bases at V and 3 bases at J, with 11 bases between. DNA of the CDR3: TGTGCCAGCAGTCCCAGGACATTCTACAATGAGCAGTTCTTC. Its translation is CASSPRTFYNEQFF.

The chain links TRBV15 to TRBJ1-5; D is undetermined. Germline V gives CDR1 LNHNV, CDR2 YYDKDF (reference sequence). The CDR3 covers 15 residues. V gave up 5 bases and J gave up 1 base, with 12 bases separating them. The CDR3 protein is CATSQKGRSNQPQHF. CDR3 bases: TGTGCCACCAGCCAGAAGGGAAGGAGCAATCAGCCCCAGCATTTT.

This chain links TRBV25-1 with TRBJ2-5; no reliable D call. The length of the CDR3 is 13 residues. Trimming left V 3 bases short and J 7 bases short, with 12 bases between. CDR1 and CDR2 (germline): MGHDK, SYGVNS. The DNA of the CDR3 is TGTGCCAGCAGTGATGTGGGTCAGGCGACCCAGTACTTC. Its protein product is CASSDVGQATQYF.

V gene TRBV27 combines with J gene TRBJ1-2, with 8 bases aligning to TRBD1. Germline V gene sequence: CDR1 MNHEY, CDR2 SMNVEV (reference sequence). V lost 3 bases, J lost 2 bases, and 5 bases stayed unmatched. CDR3 length equals 15 residues. The CDR3 reads CASSFSGQGNYGYTF. The CDR3 DNA reads TGTGCCAGCAGTTTCTCCGGACAGGGAAACTATGGCTACACCTTC.

CDR3 bases: TGTGCCAGCAGCTTACAGGGCTTAGGCTACACCTTC. It codes for CASSLQGLGYTF. The chain joins TRBV7-2 to TRBJ1-2, with D maybe TRBD1 (5 bases). The CDR3 consists of 12 residues. With 2 bases removed from V and 8 bases from J, the gap between germline ends came to 9 bases. Germline CDR1 is SGHTA and CDR2 is FQGNSA.

This sequence joins TRBV4-1 and TRBJ1-5; TRBD1 matches at 7 bases. This CDR3 is 16 amino acids long. Trimming at V came to 3 bases and at J to 0 bases, leaving 5 bases not matched to a gene. Germline lookup yields CDR1 MGHRA and CDR2 YSYEKL. CDR3 loop: CASSHQTGISNQPQHF. As DNA, the CDR3 is TGCGCCAGCAGCCACCAGACAGGGATTAGCAATCAGCCCCAGCATTTT.

The rearrangement joins TRBV5-3 to TRBJ2-7; 9 nucleotides line up with TRBD1. TRBV5-3 is an open reading frame, and its role is uncertain. The CDR3 runs 16 residues. With 2 bases clipped from V and 3 bases from J, the junction kept 9 bases outside the gene matches. CDR3 nucleotides: TGTGCCAGAAGCTTAAATAACAGGGGGCAAGGCTACGAGCAGTACTTC. Its protein product is CARSLNNRGQGYEQYF.

V and J are TRBV2 and TRBJ2-5; D gene uncertain. The V and J ends lost 6 bases and 1 base respectively, with 21 bases between them. This CDR3 has 17 residues. CDR1 and CDR2 (germline): SNHLY, FYNNEI. The CDR3 DNA is TGTGCCAGCAGCAGTGGTTCGGCAGGATGGCTCCAAGAGACCCAGTACTTC. Its protein is CASSSGSAGWLQETQYF.

The chain uses TRBV6-1 and TRBJ1-1, with unresolved D. Germline V gene sequence: CDR1 MNHNS, CDR2 SASEGT. V was shortened by 5 bases and J by 5 bases, with 12 bases between the two germline ends. The CDR3 runs to 13 residues. DNA of the CDR3: TGTGCCAGCAGTTGGAGGGAAGAAACTGAAGCTTTCTTT. It translates to CASSWREETEAFF.

The chain links TRBV6-1 to TRBJ1-1; no firm D call. In germline, CDR1 is MNHNS, CDR2 SASEGT. V shed 7 bases and J shed 0 bases, with 12 bases lying between them. The CDR3 contains 14 residues. CDR3 nucleotides: TGTGCCAGCAAGGAGGGTTTTATGAACACTGAAGCTTTCTTT. Its protein product is CASKEGFMNTEAFF.

The J gene is TRBJ2-3, the V gene TRBV7-9, with 7 positions matching TRBD2. In germline, CDR1 is SEHNR, CDR2 FQNEAQ (reference sequence). V trimming: 6 bases; J trimming: 1 base; junction bases outside the gene matches: 10. The CDR3 consists of 16 residues. Here the CDR3 DNA reads TGTGCCAGCAGTCCCTGGGCGGGAGCCGGCACAGATACGCAGTATTTT. It specifies CASSPWAGAGTDTQYF.

This chain connects TRBV15 to TRBJ1-2; TRBD1 matches 7 bases. This CDR3 spans 15 amino acids. Germline loops: CDR1 LNHNV, CDR2 YYDKDF (reference sequence). J was trimmed by 5 bases and V by 5 bases; bases with no gene match: 11. The CDR3 sequence: CATSPPGTAVYGYTF. The DNA of the CDR3 is TGTGCCACCAGCCCACCCGGGACAGCCGTGTATGGCTACACCTTC.

The chain has TRBV11-2 and TRBJ2-2, with unresolved D. CDR1 is SGHAT and CDR2 is FQNNGV in the germline V gene. This CDR3 is 14 amino acids long. V lost 3 bases, J lost 5 bases, and 10 bases lay in between. Written as DNA, the CDR3 is TGTGCCAGCAGCTTTCCCTTCTCTACCGGGGAGCTGTTTTTT. As protein: CASSFPFSTGELFF.

The count of this clone is one. The CDR3 loop reads CASSLTMTSGSYEQYF. CDR3 in DNA: TGTGCCAGCAGCTTGACTATGACTAGCGGGAGCTACGAGCAGTACTTC. This chain connects TRBV11-2 to TRBJ2-7; the match to TRBD2 covers 12 bases. This CDR3 is built from 16 residues. Trimming took 3 bases from V and 3 from J; bases not matched to a gene: 6. Germline CDR1 is SGHAT and CDR2 is FQNNGV.

The chain has TRBV6-1 and TRBJ2-1, with TRBD2 identical over 12 bases. Unmatched junction bases numbered 10, after V lost 4 bases and J lost 12 bases. Germline CDR1 reads MNHNS; CDR2 reads SASEGT. The CDR3 loop spans 15 amino acids. The CDR3 loop is CASSVRTSGTRTQFF. DNA of the CDR3: TGTGCCAGCAGTGTCCGGACTAGCGGGACACGAACGCAGTTCTTC.

The genes are TRBV5-1 and TRBJ2-7, with D perhaps TRBD1 or TRBD2 (5 bases each). The length of the CDR3 is 14 residues. Trimming left V 6 bases short and J 4 bases short, with 17 bases between. Germline CDR1 reads SGHRS; CDR2 reads YFSETQ. Here the CDR3 reads CASTRDAGDYEQYF. CDR3 nucleotide sequence: TGCGCCAGCACAAGGGACGCAGGTGATTACGAGCAGTACTTC.

The rearrangement joins TRBV19 to TRBJ1-1; no clear D. The CDR3 spans 11 residues. Trimming removed 7 bases at V and 0 bases at J, with 3 bases between. Germline loops: CDR1 LNHDA, CDR2 SQIVND (reference sequence). CDR3 amino acids: CASKVNTEAFF. The CDR3 DNA reads TGTGCCAGTAAGGTGAACACTGAAGCTTTCTTT.

This sequence joins TRBV15 and TRBJ1-1; no reliable D call. Germline CDR1 reads LNHNV; CDR2 reads YYDKDF (reference sequence). V gave up 1 base and J gave up 6 bases, with 12 bases separating them. The CDR3 is made up of 14 amino acids. CDR3 amino acids: CATSRGAYSPEAFF. The CDR3 DNA is TGTGCCACCAGCAGAGGTGCTTACTCTCCTGAAGCTTTCTTT. The full variable domain, with the rest looked up from reference TRBV15 and TRBJ1-1, is DAMVIQNPRYQVTQFGKPVTLSCSQTLNHNVMYWYQQKSSQAPKLLFHYYDKDFNNEADTPDNFQSRRPNTSFCFLDIRSPGLGDTAMYLCATSRGAYSPEAFFGQGTRLTVV.

The rearrangement links TRBV4-1 to TRBJ2-1, with 10 bases fitting TRBD2. Looked up from germline, CDR1 is MGHRA and CDR2 is YSYEKL. V trimming: 4 bases; J trimming: 2 bases; junction bases outside the gene matches: 2. The CDR3 consists of 15 residues. The CDR3, as DNA: TGCGCCAGCAGCCTCACTAGCGGGACCTACAATGAGCAGTTCTTC. Translated: CASSLTSGTYNEQFF.

V usage is TRBV6-1 and J usage is TRBJ2-7, with D maybe TRBD2 (6 bases). This CDR3 has 17 amino acids. Trimming stripped 0 bases from V and 7 bases from J, with 22 bases between. CDR1 is MNHNS, CDR2 SASEGT, per germline. CDR3 region: CASSEAFGGMGQEEQYF. CDR3 bases: TGTGCCAGCAGTGAAGCGTTCGGCGGGATGGGCCAGGAAGAGCAGTACTTC.

The CDR3 region is CASSLDPAGYEQYF. The CDR3 DNA sequence: TGCGCCAGCAGCTTGGATCCCGCGGGCTACGAGCAGTACTTC. The chain combines TRBV5-1 with TRBJ2-7; tentative D call: TRBD2 (5 bases). The V end was cut by 0 bases, the J end by 3 bases, with 10 bases between. This CDR3 contains 14 residues. Germline V gene sequence: CDR1 SGHRS, CDR2 YFSETQ.

The chain joins TRBV4-2 to TRBJ2-5, with 10 nucleotides matching TRBD2. CDR3 length equals 15 residues. Losses at the gene ends were 2 bases for V and 3 bases for J; bases not matched to a gene: 3. In germline, CDR1 is LGHNA, CDR2 YNFKEQ. Written as DNA, the CDR3 is TGTGCCAGCAGCCAAACTAGCGGGATTAAAGAGACCCAGTACTTC. Residues: CASSQTSGIKETQYF.

This clone has only one observation. The chain has TRBV7-8 and TRBJ2-1, with D maybe TRBD2 (6 bases). CDR3 length: 15 amino acids. Trimming removed 5 bases from V and 0 bases from J, with 11 bases in between. In germline, CDR1 is SGHVS, CDR2 FQNEAQ. The chain's CDR3 is CASSPYGSSYNEQFF. CDR3 bases: TGTGCCAGCAGCCCCTACGGGAGCTCCTACAATGAGCAGTTCTTC.

The CDR3 here is CASSMGQGRAYEQYF. The CDR3 DNA is TGTGCCAGTAGTATGGGGCAGGGGAGGGCCTACGAGCAGTACTTC. This chain uses TRBV19 with TRBJ2-7; tentative D call: TRBD2 (7 bases). Between the trimmed V and J ends, which lost 3 bases and 2 bases, there was a span of 14 bases. The CDR3 sequence is 15 residues long. Germline V gene data show CDR1 as LNHDA and CDR2 as SQIVND (reference sequence).

This chain uses TRBV27 with TRBJ1-1; 8 bases are shared with TRBD1. The CDR3 covers 13 residues. Germline V gives CDR1 MNHEY, CDR2 SMNVEV (reference sequence). Unmatched junction bases numbered 6, after V lost 5 bases and J lost 7 bases. The CDR3 DNA reads as TGTGCCAGCAGTGACAGGGGCGGGAATGAAGCTTTCTTT. Protein: CASSDRGGNEAFF.

This clone was counted between two and nine times. The chain joins TRBV18 to TRBJ2-5, with 8 bases lining up with TRBD2. Trimming at V came to 3 bases and at J to 4 bases, leaving 4 bases not matched to a gene. The germline gives CDR1 KGHSH, CDR2 LQKENI. The CDR3 totals 14 residues. This chain's CDR3 is CASSPSGIGETQYF. DNA of the CDR3: TGTGCCAGCTCACCTAGCGGGATAGGAGAGACCCAGTACTTC.

This clone was picked up one time. The rearrangement links TRBV5-1 to TRBJ2-3; D uncertain. With 4 bases removed from V and 5 bases from J, the gap between germline ends came to 8 bases. This CDR3 region has 12 residues. The germline V gene has CDR1 SGHRS and CDR2 YFSETQ. CDR3 residues: CASSDNQDTQYF. CDR3 coding DNA: TGCGCCAGCAGCGATAATCAAGATACGCAGTATTTT. The full variable domain, in which reference TRBV5-1 and TRBJ2-3 provide the parts outside the CDR3, is KAGVTQTPRYLIKTRGQQVTLSCSPISGHRSVSWYQQTPGQGLQFLFEYFSETQRNKGNFPGRFSGRQFSNSRSEMNVSTLELGDSALYLCASSDNQDTQYFGPGTRLTVL.

The rearrangement links TRBV11-2 to TRBJ1-3; D is possibly TRBD1 (5 bases). Germline assignment: CDR1 SGHAT and CDR2 FQNNGV. Trimming stripped 4 bases from V and 0 bases from J, with 13 bases between. This CDR3 comprises 16 residues. In DNA form, the CDR3 reads TGTGCCAGCAGCTCCCGGGAAGGGGCCTCTGGAAACACCATATATTTT. Translating gives CASSSREGASGNTIYF.